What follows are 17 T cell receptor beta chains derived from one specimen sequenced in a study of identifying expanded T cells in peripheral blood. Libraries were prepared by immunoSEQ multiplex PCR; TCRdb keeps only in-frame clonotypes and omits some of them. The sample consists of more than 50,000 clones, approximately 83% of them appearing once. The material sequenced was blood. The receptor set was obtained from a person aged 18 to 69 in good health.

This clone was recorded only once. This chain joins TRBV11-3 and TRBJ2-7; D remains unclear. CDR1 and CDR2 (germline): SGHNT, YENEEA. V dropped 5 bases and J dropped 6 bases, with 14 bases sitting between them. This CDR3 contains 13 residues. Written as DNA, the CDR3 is TGTGCCAGCAGCCACCACCCTCTTAGCGAGCAGTACGTC. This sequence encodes CASSHHPLSEQYV.

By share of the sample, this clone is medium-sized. CDR3 region: CASSGRVAGELFF. The CDR3 bases are TGTGCCAGCAGTGGGCGGGTGGCCGGGGAGCTGTTTTTT. V and J are TRBV27 and TRBJ2-2, with a possible D match to TRBD2 (5 bases). V lost 5 bases and J 6 bases, leaving 10 bases between the germline ends. The length of the CDR3 is 13 residues. CDR1 and CDR2 from the germline V gene are MNHEY and SMNVEV (reference sequence).

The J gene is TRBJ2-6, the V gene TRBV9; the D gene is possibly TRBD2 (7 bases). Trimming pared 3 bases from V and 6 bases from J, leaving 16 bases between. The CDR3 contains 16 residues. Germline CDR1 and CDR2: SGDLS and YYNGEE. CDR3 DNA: TGTGCCAGCAGCGAGGGGGGGGCACGGTCGGCCAACGTCCTGACTTTC. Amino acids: CASSEGGARSANVLTF.

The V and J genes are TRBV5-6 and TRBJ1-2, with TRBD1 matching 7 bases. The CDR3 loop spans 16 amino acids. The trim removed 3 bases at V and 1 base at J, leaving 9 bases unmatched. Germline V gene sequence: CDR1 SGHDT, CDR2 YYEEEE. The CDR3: CASSSPPTGLNYGYTF. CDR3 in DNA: TGTGCCAGCAGCTCGCCCCCGACAGGGCTTAACTATGGCTACACCTTC.

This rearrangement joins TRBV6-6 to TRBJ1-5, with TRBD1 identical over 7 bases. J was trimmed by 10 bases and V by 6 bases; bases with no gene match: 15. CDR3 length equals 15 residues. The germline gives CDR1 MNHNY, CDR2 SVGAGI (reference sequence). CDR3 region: CASSEPGQAIVPQHF. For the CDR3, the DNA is TGTGCCAGCAGCGAACCCGGACAGGCAATTGTCCCCCAGCATTTT.

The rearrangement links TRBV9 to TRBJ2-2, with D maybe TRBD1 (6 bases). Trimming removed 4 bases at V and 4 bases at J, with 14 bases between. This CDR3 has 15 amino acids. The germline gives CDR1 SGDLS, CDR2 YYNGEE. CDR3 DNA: TGTGCCAGCAGCCACCGACAGGATGGCACCGGGGAGCTGTTTTTT. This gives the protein CASSHRQDGTGELFF.

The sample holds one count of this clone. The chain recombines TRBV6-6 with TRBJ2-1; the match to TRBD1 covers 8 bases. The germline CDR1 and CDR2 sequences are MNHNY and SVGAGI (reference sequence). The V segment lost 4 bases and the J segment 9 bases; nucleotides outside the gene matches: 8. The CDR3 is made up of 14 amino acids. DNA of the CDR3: TGTGCCAGCAGTTCCATCGACAGGGGAGGTGAGCAGTTCTTC. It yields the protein CASSSIDRGGEQFF.

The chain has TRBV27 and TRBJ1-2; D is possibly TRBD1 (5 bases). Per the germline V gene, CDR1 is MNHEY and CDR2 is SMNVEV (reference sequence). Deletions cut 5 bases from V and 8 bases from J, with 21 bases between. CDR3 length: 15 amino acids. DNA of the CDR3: TGTGCCAGCAGTCTACGTGGTGGGGGGTATGGCGGCTACACCTTC. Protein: CASSLRGGGYGGYTF.

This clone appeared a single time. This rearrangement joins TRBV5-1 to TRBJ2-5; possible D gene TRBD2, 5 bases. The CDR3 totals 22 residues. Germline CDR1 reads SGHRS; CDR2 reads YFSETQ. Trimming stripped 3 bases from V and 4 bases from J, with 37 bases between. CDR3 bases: TGCGCCAGCAGCTGGAAAAGGGATAGCGTTTCCTCACCGTGGCGGGTGACAGAGACCCAGTACTTC. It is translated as CASSWKRDSVSSPWRVTETQYF.

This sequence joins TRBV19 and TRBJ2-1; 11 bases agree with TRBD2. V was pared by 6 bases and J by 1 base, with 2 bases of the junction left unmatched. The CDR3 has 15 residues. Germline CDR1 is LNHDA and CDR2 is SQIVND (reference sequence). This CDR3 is CASRTSGRSYNEQFF. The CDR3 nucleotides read TGTGCCAGTAGAACTAGCGGGAGATCCTACAATGAGCAGTTCTTC.

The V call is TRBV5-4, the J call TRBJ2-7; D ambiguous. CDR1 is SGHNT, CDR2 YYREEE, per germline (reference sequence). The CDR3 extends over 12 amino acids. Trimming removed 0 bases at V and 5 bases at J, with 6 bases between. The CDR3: CASSLGHDEQYV. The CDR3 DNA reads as TGTGCCAGCAGCTTGGGCCACGACGAGCAGTACGTC.

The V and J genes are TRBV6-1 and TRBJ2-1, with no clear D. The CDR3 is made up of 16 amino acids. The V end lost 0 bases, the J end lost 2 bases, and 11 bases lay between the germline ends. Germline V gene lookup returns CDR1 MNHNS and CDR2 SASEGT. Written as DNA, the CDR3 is TGTGCCAGCAGTGAAGCGTCGCAGTTAGCCTACAATGAGCAGTTCTTC. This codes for CASSEASQLAYNEQFF.

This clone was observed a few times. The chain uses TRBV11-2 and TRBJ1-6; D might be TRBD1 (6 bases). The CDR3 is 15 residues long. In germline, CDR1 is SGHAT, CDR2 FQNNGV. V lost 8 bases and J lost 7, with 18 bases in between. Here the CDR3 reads CASSINRAPNSPLHF. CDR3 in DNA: TGTGCCAGCTCCATTAACAGGGCTCCGAATTCACCCCTCCACTTT.

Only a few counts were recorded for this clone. The CDR3 reads CASRPDRRIYGYTF. The CDR3 DNA reads as TGTGCCAGCAGGCCAGATCGGAGGATCTATGGCTACACCTTC. The rearrangement links TRBV6-5 to TRBJ1-2; no reliable D call. Per the germline V gene, CDR1 is MNHEY and CDR2 is SVGAGI. With 6 bases removed from V and 4 bases from J, the gap between germline ends came to 15 bases. CDR3 length equals 14 residues.

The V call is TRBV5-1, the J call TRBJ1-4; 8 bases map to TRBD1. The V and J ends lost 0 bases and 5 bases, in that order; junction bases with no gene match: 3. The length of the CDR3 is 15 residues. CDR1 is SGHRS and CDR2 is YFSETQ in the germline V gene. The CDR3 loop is CASSLGRGQNEKLFF. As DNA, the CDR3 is TGCGCCAGCAGCTTGGGCAGGGGGCAAAATGAAAAACTGTTTTTT.

The CDR3 nucleotides read TGTGCCAGCAGTAAAACAGGGGCCCTCACAGATACGCAGTATTTT. It codes for CASSKTGALTDTQYF. The chain uses TRBV2 and TRBJ2-3; 7 bases fit TRBD1. The CDR3 consists of 15 residues. The germline CDR1 and CDR2 sequences are SNHLY and FYNNEI. Germline trimming cut 5 bases from V and 2 bases from J; bases unmatched to any gene: 7. Full variable domain (outside the CDR3, taken from reference TRBV2 and TRBJ2-3): EPEVTQTPSHQVTQMGQEVILRCVPISNHLYFYWYRQILGQKVEFLVSFYNNEISEKSEIFDDQFSVERPDGSNFTLKIRSTKLEDSAMYFCASSKTGALTDTQYFGPGTRLTVL.

CDR3 in amino acids: CASSPPAGHEQYF. The CDR3 DNA sequence: TGTGCCAGCAGCCCACCGGCAGGGCACGAGCAGTACTTC. J is TRBJ2-7 and V is TRBV5-4, with TRBD1 as a possible D gene (5 bases). Trimming left V 4 bases short and J 5 bases short, with 13 bases between. Germline CDR1 is SGHNT and CDR2 is YYREEE (reference sequence). CDR3 length: 13 residues.